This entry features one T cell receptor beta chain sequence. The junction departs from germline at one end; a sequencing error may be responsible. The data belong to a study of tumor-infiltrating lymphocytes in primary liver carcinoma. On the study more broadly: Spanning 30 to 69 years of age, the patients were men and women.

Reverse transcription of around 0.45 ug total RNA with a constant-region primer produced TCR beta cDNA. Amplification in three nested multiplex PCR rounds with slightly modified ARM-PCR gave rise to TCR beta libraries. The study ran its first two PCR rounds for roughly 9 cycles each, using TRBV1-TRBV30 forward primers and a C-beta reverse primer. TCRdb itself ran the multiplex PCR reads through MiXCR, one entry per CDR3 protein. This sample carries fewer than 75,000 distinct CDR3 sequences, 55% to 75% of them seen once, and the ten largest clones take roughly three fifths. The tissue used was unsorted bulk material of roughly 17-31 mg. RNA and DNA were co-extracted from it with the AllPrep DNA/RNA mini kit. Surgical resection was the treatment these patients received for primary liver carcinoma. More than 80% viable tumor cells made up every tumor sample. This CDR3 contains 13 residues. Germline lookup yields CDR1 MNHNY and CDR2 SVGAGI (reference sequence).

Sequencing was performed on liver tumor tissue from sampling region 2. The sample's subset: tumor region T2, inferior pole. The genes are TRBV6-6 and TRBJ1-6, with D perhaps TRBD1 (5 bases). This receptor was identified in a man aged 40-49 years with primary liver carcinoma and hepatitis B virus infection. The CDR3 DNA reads TGTGCGAGCAGTAATACAGGAATTTCACCCCACCATTTT. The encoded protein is CASSNTGISPHHF.